This T cell receptor beta chain stems from a study of blood T cell repertoires in COVID-19. Whole-study context: Some COVID-19 samples were acute and others convalescent; all came from the United States, Italy and Spain. From T cells, B-cell-depleted T cells, or PBMCs came the material, which was cDNA or gDNA.

How the authors handled the data: Researchers report that nucleated cell counts were estimated from reference gene primer amplification. Libraries were prepared by immunoSEQ multiplex PCR; TCRdb keeps only in-frame clonotypes and omits some of them. The D gene and trimming were derived from the DNA, and the V and J assignments and clone size from that table. The repertoire consists of more than 250,000 clones, with 70% to 90% occurring once and the leading ten covering approximately 4%. Per germline, CDR1 LGHNA and CDR2 YNFKEQ. The V gene lost 0 bases and the J gene lost 0 bases, with 8 bases spanning the gap. The CDR3 contains 16 residues.

The chain recombines TRBV4-2 with TRBJ1-4; D uncertain. The clonotype originates from a man between 18 and 35 years old with active or convalescent COVID-19. Sequenced sample: peripheral blood. The DNA of the CDR3 is TGTGCCAGCAGCCAAGATACCCGGGCAACTAATGAAAAACTGTTTTTT. Amino acids: CASSQDTRATNEKLFF.